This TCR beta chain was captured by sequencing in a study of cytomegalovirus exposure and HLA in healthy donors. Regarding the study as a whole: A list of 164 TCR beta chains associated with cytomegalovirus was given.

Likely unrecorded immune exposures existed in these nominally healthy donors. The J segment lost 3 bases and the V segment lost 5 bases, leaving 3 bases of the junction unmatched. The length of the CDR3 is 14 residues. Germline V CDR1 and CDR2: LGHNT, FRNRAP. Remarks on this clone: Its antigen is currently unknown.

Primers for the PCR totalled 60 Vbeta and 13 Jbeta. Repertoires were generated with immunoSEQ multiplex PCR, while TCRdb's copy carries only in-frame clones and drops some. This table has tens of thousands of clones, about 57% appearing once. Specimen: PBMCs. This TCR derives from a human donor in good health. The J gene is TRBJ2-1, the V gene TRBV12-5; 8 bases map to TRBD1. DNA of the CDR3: TGTGCTAGTGGTCAGGACAGGGACTACAATGAGCAGTTCTTC. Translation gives CASGQDRDYNEQFF.